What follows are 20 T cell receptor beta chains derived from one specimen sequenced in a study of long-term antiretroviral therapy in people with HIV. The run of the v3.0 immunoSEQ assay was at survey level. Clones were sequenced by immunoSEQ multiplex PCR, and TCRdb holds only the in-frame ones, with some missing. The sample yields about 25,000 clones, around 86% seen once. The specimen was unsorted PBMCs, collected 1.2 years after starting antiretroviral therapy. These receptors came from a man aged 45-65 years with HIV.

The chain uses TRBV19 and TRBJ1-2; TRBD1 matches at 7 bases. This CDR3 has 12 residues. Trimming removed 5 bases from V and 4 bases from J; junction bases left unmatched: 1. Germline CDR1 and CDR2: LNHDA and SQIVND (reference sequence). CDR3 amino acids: CASSRDSYGYTF. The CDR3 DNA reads TGTGCCAGTAGTCGGGACAGCTATGGCTACACCTTC. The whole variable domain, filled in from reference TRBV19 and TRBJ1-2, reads DGGITQSPKYLFRKEGQNVTLSCEQNLNHDAMYWYRQDPGQGLRLIYYSQIVNDFQKGDIAEGYSVSREKKESFPLTVTSAQKNPTAFYLCASSRDSYGYTFGSGTRLTVV.

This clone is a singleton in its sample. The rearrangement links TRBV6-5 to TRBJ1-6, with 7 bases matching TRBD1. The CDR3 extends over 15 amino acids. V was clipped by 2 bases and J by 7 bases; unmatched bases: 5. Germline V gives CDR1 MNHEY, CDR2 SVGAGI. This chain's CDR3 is CASSYTGQPNSPLHF. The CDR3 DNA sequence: TGTGCCAGCAGTTACACGGGACAGCCAAATTCACCCCTCCACTTT.

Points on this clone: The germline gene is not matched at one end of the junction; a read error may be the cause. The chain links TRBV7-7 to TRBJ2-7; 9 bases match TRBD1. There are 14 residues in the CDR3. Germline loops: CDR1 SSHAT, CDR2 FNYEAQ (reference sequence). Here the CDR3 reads CASSSRDRVGEQYF. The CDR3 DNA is TGTGCTAGCAGCTCTCGGGACAGGGTGGGCGAGCAGTACTTC.

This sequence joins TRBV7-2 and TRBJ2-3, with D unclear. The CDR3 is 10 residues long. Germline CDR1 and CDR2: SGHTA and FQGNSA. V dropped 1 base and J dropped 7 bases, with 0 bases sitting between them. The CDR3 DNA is TGTGCCAGCAGCTTAGATACGCAGTATTTT. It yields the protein CASSLDTQYF.

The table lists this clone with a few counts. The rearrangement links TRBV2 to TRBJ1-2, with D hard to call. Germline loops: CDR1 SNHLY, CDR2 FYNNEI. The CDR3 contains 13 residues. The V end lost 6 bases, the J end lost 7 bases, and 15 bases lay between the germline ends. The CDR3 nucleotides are TGTGCCAGCAGCACCTTCTCTCGGGGTGGCTACACCTTC. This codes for CASSTFSRGGYTF. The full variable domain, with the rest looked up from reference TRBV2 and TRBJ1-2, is EPEVTQTPSHQVTQMGQEVILRCVPISNHLYFYWYRQILGQKVEFLVSFYNNEISEKSEIFDDQFSVERPDGSNFTLKIRSTKLEDSAMYFCASSTFSRGGYTFGSGTRLTVV.

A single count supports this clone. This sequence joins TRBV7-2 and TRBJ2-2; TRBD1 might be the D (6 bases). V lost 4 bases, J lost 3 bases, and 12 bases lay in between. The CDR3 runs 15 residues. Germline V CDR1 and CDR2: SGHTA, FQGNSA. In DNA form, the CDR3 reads TGTGCCAGCAGCTCCGGACAGATATACACCGGGGAGCTGTTTTTT. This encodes CASSSGQIYTGELFF.

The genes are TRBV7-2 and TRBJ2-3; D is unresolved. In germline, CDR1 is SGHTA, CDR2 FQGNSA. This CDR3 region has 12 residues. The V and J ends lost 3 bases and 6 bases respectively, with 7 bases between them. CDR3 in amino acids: CASSFTLDTQYF. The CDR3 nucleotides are TGTGCCAGCAGCTTTACTCTGGATACGCAGTATTTT.

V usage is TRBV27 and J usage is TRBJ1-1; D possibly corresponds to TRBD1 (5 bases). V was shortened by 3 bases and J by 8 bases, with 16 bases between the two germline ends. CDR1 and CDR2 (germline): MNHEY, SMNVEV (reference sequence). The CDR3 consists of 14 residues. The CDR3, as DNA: TGTGCCAGCAGTTTGTGGGGACTGAGTGGGGAAGCTTTCTTT. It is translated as CASSLWGLSGEAFF.

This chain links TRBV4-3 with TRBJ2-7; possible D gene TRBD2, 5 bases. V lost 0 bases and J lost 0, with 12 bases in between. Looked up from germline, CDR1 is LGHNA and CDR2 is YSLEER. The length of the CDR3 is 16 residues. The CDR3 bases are TGCGCCAGCAGCCAAGATTTGTCGGGGAGCTCCTACGAGCAGTACTTC. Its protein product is CASSQDLSGSSYEQYF.

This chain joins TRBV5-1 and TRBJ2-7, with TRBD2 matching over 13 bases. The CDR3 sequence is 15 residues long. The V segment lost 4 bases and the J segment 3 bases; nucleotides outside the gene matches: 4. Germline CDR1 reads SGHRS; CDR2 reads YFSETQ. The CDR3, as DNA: TGCGCCAGCAGCCCTAGACTAGCGGGGGGCTACGAGCAGTACTTC. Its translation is CASSPRLAGGYEQYF.

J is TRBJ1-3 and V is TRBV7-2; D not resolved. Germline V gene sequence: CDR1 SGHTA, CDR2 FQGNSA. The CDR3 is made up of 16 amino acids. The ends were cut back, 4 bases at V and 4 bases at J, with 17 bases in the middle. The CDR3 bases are TGTGCCAGCAGCTCCCAGGCCTCGGTGGGGGGAAACACCATATATTTT. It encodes CASSSQASVGGNTIYF.

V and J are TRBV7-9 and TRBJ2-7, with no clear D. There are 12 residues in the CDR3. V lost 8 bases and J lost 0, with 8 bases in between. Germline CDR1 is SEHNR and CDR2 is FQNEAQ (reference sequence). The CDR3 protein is CASGEYSYEQYF. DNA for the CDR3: TGTGCCAGCGGGGAATACTCCTACGAGCAGTACTTC.

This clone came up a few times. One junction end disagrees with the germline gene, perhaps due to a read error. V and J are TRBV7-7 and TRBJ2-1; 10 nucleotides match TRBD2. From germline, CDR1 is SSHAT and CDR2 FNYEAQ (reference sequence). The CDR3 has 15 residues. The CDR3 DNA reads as TGTGCTAGCAGCCCACTAGCGGGGTACTACAATGAGCAGTTCTTC. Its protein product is CASSPLAGYYNEQFF.

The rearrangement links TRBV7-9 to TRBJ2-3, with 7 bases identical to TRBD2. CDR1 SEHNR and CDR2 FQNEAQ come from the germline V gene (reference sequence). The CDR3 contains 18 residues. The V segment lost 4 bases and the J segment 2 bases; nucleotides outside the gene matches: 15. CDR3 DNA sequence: TGTGCCAGCAGCTCACCTGGAGTGGTAGCGGGTCCCACAGATACGCAGTATTTT. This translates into CASSSPGVVAGPTDTQYF.

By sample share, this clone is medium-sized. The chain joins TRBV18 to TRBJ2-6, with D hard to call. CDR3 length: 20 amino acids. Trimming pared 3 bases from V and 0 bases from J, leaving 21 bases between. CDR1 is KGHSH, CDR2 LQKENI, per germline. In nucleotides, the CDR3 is TGTGCCAGCTCACCTACCCCGGCGGTAAATGCCCGCTCTGGGGCCAACGTCCTGACTTTC. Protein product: CASSPTPAVNARSGANVLTF. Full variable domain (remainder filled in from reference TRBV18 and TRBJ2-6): NAGVMQNPRHLVRRRGQEARLRCSPMKGHSHVYWYRQLPEEGLKFMVYLQKENIIDESGMPKERFSAEFPKEGPSILRIQQVVRGDSAAYFCASSPTPAVNARSGANVLTFGAGSRLTVL.

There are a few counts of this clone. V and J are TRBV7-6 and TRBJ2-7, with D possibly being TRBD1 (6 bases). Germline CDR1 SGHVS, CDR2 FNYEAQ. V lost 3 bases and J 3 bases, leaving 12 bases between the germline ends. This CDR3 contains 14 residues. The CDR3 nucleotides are TGTGCCAGCAGCTTCGGACAGACTGACTACGAGCAGTACTTC. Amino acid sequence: CASSFGQTDYEQYF.

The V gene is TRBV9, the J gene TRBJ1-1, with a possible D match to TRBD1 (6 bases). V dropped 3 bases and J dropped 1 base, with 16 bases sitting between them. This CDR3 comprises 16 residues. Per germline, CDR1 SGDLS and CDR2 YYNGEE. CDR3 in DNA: TGTGCCAGCAGCGCCTCGTGGGGGCCCGGGAACACTGAAGCTTTCTTT. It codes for CASSASWGPGNTEAFF.

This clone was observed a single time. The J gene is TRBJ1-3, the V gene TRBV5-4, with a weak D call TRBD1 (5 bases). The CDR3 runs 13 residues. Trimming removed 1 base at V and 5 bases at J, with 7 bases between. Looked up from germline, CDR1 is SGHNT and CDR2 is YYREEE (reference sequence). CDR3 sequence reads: CASSLSGRNTIYF. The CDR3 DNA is TGTGCCAGCAGCTTGTCAGGGCGAAACACCATATATTTT.

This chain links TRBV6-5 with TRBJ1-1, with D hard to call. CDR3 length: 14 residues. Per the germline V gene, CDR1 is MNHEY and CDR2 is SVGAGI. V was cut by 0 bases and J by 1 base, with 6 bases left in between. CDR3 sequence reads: CASSYSIQNTEAFF. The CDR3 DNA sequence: TGTGCCAGCAGTTACTCGATCCAGAACACTGAAGCTTTCTTT.

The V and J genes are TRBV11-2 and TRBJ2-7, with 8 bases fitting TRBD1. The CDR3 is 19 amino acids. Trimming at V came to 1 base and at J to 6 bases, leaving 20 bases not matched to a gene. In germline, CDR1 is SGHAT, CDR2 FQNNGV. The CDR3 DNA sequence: TGTGCCAGCAGCTTAGCTCCGAGAATTGACAGGGGCGAACCTTCCGAGCAGTACTTC. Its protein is CASSLAPRIDRGEPSEQYF.